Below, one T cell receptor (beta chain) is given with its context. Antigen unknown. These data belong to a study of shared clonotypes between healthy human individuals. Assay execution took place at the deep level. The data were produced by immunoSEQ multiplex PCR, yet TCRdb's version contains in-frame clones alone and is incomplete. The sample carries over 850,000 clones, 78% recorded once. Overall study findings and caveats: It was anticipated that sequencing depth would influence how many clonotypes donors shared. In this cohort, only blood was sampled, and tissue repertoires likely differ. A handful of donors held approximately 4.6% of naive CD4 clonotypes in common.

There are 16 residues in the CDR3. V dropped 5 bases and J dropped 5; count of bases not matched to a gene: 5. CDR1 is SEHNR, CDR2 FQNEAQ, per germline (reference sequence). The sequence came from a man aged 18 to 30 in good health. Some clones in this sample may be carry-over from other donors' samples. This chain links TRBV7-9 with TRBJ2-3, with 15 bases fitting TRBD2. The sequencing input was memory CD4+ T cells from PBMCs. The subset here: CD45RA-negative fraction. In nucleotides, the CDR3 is TGTGCCAGCAGCGGGGGACTAGCGGGAGGAGGAGATACGCAGTATTTT. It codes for CASSGGLAGGGDTQYF.